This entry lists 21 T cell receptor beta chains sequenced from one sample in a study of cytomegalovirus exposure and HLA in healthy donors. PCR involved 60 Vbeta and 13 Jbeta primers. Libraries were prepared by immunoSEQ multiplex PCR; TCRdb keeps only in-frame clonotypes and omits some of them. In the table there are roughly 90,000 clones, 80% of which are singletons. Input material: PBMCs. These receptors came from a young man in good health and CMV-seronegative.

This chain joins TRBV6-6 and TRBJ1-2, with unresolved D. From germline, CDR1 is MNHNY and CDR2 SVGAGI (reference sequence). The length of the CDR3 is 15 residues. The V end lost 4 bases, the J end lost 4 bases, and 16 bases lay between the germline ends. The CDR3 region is CASSSTGSTTYGYTF. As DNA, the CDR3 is TGTGCCAGCAGTTCCACCGGGTCAACGACCTATGGCTACACCTTC.

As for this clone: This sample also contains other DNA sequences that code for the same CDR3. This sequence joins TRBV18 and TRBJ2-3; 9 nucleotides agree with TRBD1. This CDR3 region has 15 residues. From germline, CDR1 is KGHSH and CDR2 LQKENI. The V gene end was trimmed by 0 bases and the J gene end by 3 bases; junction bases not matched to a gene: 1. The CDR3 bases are TGTGCCAGCTCACCACCGGGACAGGGTACAGATACGCAGTATTTT. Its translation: CASSPPGQGTDTQYF.

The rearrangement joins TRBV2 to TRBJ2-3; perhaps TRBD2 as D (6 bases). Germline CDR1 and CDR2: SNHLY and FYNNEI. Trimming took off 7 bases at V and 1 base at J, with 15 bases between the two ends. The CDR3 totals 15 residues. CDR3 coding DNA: TGTGCCAGCATTAGCGGCCCGGGAGGCACAGATACGCAGTATTTT. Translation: CASISGPGGTDTQYF.

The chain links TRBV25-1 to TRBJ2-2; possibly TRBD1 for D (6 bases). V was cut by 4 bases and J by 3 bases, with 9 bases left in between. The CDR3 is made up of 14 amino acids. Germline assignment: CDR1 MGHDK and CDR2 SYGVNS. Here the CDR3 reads CASSGPGDTGELFF. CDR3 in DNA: TGTGCCAGCAGTGGCCCAGGGGACACCGGGGAGCTGTTTTTT.

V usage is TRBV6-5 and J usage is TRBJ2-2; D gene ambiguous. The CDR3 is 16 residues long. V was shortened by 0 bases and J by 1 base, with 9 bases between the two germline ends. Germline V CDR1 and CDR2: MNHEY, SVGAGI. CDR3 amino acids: CASSYSNFLNTGELFF. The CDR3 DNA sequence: TGTGCCAGCAGTTACTCGAACTTCTTGAACACCGGGGAGCTGTTTTTT.

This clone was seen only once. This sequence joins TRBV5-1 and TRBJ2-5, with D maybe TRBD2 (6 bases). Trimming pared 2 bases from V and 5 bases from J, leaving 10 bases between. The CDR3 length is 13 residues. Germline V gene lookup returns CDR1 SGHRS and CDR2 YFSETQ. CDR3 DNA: TGCGCCAGCAGCTTTGGGACTGAGGAGACCCAGTACTTC. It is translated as CASSFGTEETQYF.

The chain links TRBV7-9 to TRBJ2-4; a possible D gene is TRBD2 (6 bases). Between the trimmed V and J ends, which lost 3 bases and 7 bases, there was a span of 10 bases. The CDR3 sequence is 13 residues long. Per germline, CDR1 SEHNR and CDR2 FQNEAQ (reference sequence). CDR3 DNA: TGTGCCAGCAGCTTGGGCGGGGAGAACATTCAGTACTTC. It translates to CASSLGGENIQYF.

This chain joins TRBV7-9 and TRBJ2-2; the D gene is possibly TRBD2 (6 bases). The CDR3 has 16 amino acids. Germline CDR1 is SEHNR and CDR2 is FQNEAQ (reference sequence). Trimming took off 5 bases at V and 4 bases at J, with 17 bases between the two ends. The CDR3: CASSLPTRRVTGELFF. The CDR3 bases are TGTGCCAGCAGCCTCCCGACTAGACGGGTCACCGGGGAGCTGTTTTTT.

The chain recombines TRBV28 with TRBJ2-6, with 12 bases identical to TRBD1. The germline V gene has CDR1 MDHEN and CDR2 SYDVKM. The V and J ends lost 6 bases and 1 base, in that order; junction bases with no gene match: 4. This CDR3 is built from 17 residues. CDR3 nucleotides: TGTGCCAGCAGGGGACAGGGGGCTGGGTCTGGGGCCAACGTCCTGACTTTC. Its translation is CASRGQGAGSGANVLTF.

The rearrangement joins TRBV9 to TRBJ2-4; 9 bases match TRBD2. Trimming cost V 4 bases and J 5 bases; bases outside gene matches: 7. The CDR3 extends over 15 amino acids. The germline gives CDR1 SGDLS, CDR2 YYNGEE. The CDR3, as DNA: TGTGCCAGCAGCACCTTTAGCGGGAGCGAAAACATTCAGTACTTC. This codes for CASSTFSGSENIQYF. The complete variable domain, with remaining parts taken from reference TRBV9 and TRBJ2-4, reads DSGVTQTPKHLITATGQRVTLRCSPRSGDLSVYWYQQSLDQGLQFLIQYYNGEERAKGNILERFSAQQFPDLHSELNLSSLELGDSALYFCASSTFSGSENIQYFGAGTRLSVL.

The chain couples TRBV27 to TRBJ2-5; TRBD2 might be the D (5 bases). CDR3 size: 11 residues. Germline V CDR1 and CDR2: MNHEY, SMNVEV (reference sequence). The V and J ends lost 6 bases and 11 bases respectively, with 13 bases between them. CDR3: CASRVGSEQYF. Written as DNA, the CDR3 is TGTGCCAGCAGGGTAGGGAGTGAGCAGTACTTC.

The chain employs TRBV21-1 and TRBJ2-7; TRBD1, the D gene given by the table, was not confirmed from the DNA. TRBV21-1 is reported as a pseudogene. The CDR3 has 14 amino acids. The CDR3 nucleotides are TGTGCCAGCAGCCCCAGGACAGGGGCCTACGAGCAGTACTTC. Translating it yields CASSPRTGAYEQYF.

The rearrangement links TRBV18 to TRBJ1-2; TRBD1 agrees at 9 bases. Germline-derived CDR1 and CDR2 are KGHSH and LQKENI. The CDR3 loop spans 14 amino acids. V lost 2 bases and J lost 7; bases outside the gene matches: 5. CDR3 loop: CASSPLGQGIGYTF. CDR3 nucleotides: TGTGCCAGCTCACCATTAGGACAGGGGATTGGCTACACCTTC.

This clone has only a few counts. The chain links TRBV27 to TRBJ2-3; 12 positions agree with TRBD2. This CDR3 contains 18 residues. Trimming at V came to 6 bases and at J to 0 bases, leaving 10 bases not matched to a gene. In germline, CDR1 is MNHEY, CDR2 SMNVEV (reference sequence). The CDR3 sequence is CASSLTSGGILSTDTQYF. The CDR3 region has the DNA TGTGCCAGCAGCCTAACTAGCGGGGGGATTCTAAGCACAGATACGCAGTATTTT.

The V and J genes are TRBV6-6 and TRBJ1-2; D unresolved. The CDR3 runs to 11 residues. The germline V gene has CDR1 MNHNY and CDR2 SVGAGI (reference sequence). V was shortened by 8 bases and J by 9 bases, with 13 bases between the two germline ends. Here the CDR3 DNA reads TGTGCCAGCCTGGAGGGAGGGAGCTACACCTTC. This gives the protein CASLEGGSYTF.

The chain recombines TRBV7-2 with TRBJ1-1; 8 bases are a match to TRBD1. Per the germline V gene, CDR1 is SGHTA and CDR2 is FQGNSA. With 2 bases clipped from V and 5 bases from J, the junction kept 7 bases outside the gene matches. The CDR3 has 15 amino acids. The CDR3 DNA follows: TGTGCCAGCAGCTTAATTCCAGGGGGCTTAACTGAAGCTTTCTTT. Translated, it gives CASSLIPGGLTEAFF.

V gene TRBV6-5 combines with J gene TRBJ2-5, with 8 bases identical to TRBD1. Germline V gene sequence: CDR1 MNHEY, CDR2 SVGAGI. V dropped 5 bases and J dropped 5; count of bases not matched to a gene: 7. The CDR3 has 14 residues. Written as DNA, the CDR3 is TGTGCCAGCAGTGGACAGGGTACTACGGAGACCCAGTACTTC. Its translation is CASSGQGTTETQYF.

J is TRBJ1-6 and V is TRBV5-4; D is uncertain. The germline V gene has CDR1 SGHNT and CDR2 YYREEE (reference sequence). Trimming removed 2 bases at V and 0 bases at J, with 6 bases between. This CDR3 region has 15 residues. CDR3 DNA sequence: TGTGCCAGCAGCTTACAGAGCTCCTATAATTCACCCCTCCACTTT. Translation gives CASSLQSSYNSPLHF.

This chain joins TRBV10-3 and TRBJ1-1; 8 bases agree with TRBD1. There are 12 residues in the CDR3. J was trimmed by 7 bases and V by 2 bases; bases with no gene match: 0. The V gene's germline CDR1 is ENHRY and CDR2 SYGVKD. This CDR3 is CAISEGTGEAFF. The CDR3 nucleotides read TGTGCCATCAGTGAGGGGACAGGTGAAGCTTTCTTT.

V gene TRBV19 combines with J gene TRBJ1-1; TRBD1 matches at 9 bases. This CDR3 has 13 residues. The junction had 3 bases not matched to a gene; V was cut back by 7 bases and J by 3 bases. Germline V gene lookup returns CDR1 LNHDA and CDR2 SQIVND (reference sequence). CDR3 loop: CASTTGGYTEAFF. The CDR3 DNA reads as TGTGCCAGTACCACAGGGGGCTACACTGAAGCTTTCTTT.

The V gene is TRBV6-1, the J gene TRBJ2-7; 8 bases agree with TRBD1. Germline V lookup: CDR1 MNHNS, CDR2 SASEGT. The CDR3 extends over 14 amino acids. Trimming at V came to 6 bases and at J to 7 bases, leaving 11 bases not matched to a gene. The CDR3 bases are TGTGCCAGCAGCCTCCGGGACAGGCTAAATGAGCAGTACTTC. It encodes CASSLRDRLNEQYF.